The TCR beta chain described here comes from a study of blood T cell repertoires in COVID-19. Study-level information: Sites across the United States, Italy and Spain contributed samples from acute and convalescent COVID-19. PBMCs, B-cell-depleted T cells, or T cells were the source of the cDNA or gDNA that made up the material.

As handled by the study authors: Cell counts per sample came from amplifying reference gene primers. The protocol was immunoSEQ multiplex PCR, while the TCRdb copy is restricted to in-frame clones and leaves out a portion. The V and J calls and clone size come from that table; D and trimming were worked out from the DNA. The sample holds 130,000 to 150,000 clones, about 87% seen once. The J segment lost 3 bases and the V segment lost 6 bases, leaving 7 bases of the junction unmatched. The CDR3 totals 16 residues. The germline V gene has CDR1 LNHDA and CDR2 SQIVND (reference sequence). This clonotype was sampled from a woman aged 50 to 60 with acute or convalescent COVID-19. The specimen sequenced was peripheral blood. The chain has TRBV19 and TRBJ2-3; TRBD2 matches at 12 bases. CDR3 sequence (DNA): TGTGCCAGTAGCCTAGCGGGGGGGAGTTCGACAGATACGCAGTATTTT. This translates into CASSLAGGSSTDTQYF.